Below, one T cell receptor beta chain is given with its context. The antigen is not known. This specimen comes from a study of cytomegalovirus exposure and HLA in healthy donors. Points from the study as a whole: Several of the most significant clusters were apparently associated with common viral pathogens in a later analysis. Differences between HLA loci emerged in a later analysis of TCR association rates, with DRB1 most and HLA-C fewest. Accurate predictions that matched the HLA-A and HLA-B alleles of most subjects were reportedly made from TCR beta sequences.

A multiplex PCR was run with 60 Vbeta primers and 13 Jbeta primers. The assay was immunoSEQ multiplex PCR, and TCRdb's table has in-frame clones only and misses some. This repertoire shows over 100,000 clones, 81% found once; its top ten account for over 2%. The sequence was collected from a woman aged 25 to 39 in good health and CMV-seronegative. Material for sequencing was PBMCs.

The chain's CDR3 is CASGLAGSYEQYF. In nucleotides, the CDR3 is TGTGCCAGCGGACTAGCGGGATCCTACGAGCAGTACTTC. V gene TRBV6-1 combines with J gene TRBJ2-7, with TRBD2 matching 12 bases. Germline V gene lookup returns CDR1 MNHNS and CDR2 SASEGT. After removal of 8 bases from V and 1 base from J, the junction contained 0 bases not matched to a gene. CDR3 length: 13 residues.